A single sample gave rise to the 7 T cell receptor beta chains below, sequenced in a study of technical replicates of blood from a few donors. Repertoires were generated with immunoSEQ multiplex PCR, while TCRdb's copy carries only in-frame clones and drops some. The data show approximately 90,000 clones, 95% seen once. The sequenced sample was T cells isolated from PBMCs. These receptors all stem from a human donor in good health.

This chain joins TRBV20-1 and TRBJ2-5, with D possibly matching TRBD2 (5 bases). V dropped 6 bases and J dropped 4 bases, with 9 bases sitting between them. Germline CDR1 and CDR2: DFQATT and SNEGSKA (reference sequence). The CDR3 is 11 amino acids. CDR3 sequence: CSARRGETQYF. CDR3 coding DNA: TGCAGTGCAAGACGGGGAGAGACCCAGTACTTC.

The chain joins TRBV29-1 to TRBJ1-1; unclear D gene. The V gene lost 2 bases and the J gene lost 1 base, with 11 bases spanning the gap. Germline V gene lookup returns CDR1 SQVTM and CDR2 ANQGSEA. The CDR3 consists of 14 residues. The CDR3 bases are TGCAGCGTTGAATCCGTAGATGAGAACACTGAAGCTTTCTTT. Amino acid sequence: CSVESVDENTEAFF.

The chain links TRBV18 to TRBJ1-5; 8 bases agree with TRBD1. The length of the CDR3 is 14 residues. V trimming: 6 bases; J trimming: 0 bases; junction bases outside the gene matches: 1. Germline V gene lookup returns CDR1 KGHSH and CDR2 LQKENI. The CDR3 spells CASSTGVSNQPQHF. CDR3 in DNA: TGTGCCAGCTCGACAGGGGTTAGCAATCAGCCCCAGCATTTT.

The rearrangement joins TRBV30 to TRBJ1-2; D is uncertain. CDR1 is GTSNPN, CDR2 SVGIG, per germline (reference sequence). CDR3 size: 12 residues. V was clipped by 3 bases and J by 2 bases, with 7 bases between them. This CDR3 reads CAWSGVNYGYTF. CDR3 DNA sequence: TGTGCCTGGAGCGGGGTGAACTATGGCTACACCTTC.

J is TRBJ1-1 and V is TRBV7-2; no clear D gene. Germline V gene sequence: CDR1 SGHTA, CDR2 FQGNSA. This CDR3 has 14 residues. Trimming cost V 1 base and J 1 base, with 7 bases left between them. The CDR3 sequence is CASSLGHTNTEAFF. CDR3 in DNA: TGTGCCAGCAGCTTAGGGCATACGAACACTGAAGCTTTCTTT.

Written as DNA, the CDR3 is TGCAGCGTTGAGAACACAGGGGATGGTGAAAAACTGTTTTTT. Amino acids: CSVENTGDGEKLFF. V gene TRBV29-1 combines with J gene TRBJ1-4; 7 bases map to TRBD1. The CDR3 loop spans 14 amino acids. Germline-derived CDR1 and CDR2 are SQVTM and ANQGSEA. The J segment lost 7 bases and the V segment lost 3 bases, leaving 8 bases of the junction unmatched.

The chain has TRBV19 and TRBJ1-2; possibly TRBD1 for D (6 bases). Germline lookup yields CDR1 LNHDA and CDR2 SQIVND (reference sequence). The V end lost 5 bases, the J end lost 7 bases, and 26 bases lay between the germline ends. The length of the CDR3 is 17 residues. The CDR3 is CASSSSNSPSVTGGYTF. The CDR3 DNA reads as TGTGCCAGTAGTTCCTCGAATTCCCCTTCGGTGACAGGTGGCTACACCTTC.